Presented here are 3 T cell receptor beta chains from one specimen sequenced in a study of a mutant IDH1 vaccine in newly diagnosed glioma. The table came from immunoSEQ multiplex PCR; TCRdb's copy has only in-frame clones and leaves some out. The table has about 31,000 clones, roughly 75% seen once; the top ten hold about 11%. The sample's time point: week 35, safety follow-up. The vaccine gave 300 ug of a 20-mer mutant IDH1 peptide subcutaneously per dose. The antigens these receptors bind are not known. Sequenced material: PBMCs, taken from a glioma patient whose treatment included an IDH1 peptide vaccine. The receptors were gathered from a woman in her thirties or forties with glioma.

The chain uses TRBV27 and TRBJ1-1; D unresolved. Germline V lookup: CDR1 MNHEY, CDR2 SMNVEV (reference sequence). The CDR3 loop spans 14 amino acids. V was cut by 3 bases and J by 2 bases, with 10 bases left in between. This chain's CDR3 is CASSFADTNTEAFF. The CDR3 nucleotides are TGTGCCAGCAGTTTCGCCGACACCAACACTGAAGCTTTCTTT.

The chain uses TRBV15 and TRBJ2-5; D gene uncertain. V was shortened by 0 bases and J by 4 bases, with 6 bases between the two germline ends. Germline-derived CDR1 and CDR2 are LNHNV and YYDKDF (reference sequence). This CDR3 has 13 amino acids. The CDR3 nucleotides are TGTGCCACCAGCAGAGATAACAGAGAGACCCAGTACTTC. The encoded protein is CATSRDNRETQYF.

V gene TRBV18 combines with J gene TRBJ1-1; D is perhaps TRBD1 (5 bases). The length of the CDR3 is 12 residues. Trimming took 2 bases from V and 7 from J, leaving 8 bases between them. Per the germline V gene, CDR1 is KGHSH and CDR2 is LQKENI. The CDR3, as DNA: TGTGCCAGCTCACCATTAGGGGTTGAAGCTTTCTTT. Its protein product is CASSPLGVEAFF.